These 19 T cell receptor beta chains share one sample of origin, sequenced in a study of blood T cell repertoires in COVID-19. Some clones are missing from TCRdb's copy, which holds only in-frame ones; the method was immunoSEQ multiplex PCR. The sample lists roughly 250,000 clones, 80% to 90% occurring once. Sequencing was carried out using PBMCs or T cells enriched from blood (not recorded which). All receptors come from a man aged 40-49 years who had recovered from COVID-19.

This clone occurred once. The CDR3 region is CASSLGPGKLFF. The CDR3 bases are TGTGCCAGCAGCTTAGGTCCGGGAAAACTGTTTTTT. The V call is TRBV11-2, the J call TRBJ1-4, with D uncertain. CDR3 length: 12 amino acids. The germline CDR1 and CDR2 sequences are SGHAT and FQNNGV. The germline V and J ends were trimmed by 1 base and 10 bases, with 7 bases remaining between them.

This clone showed up just once. The chain carries TRBV6-2 or TRBV6-3 and TRBJ1-1, with 7 bases matching TRBD1. V was pared by 5 bases and J by 2 bases, with 8 bases of the junction left unmatched. The germline V gene encodes CDR1 MNHEY and CDR2 SVGEGT. The CDR3 is made up of 15 amino acids. CDR3: CASSHPQGPNTEAFF. The CDR3 nucleotides are TGTGCCAGCAGTCACCCACAGGGGCCAAACACTGAAGCTTTCTTT.

The J gene is TRBJ2-3, the V gene TRBV29-1, with D possibly matching TRBD2 (6 bases). CDR3 size: 14 residues. V lost 6 bases and J 0 bases, leaving 13 bases between the germline ends. Germline CDR1 SQVTM, CDR2 ANQGSEA. Written as DNA, the CDR3 is TGCAGCGTGGGACTCCTTACTAGCACAGATACGCAGTATTTT. It specifies CSVGLLTSTDTQYF.

The chain combines TRBV28 with TRBJ1-5; D possibly corresponds to TRBD1 (6 bases). The CDR3 sequence is 18 residues long. Germline V lookup: CDR1 MDHEN, CDR2 SYDVKM. The ends were cut back, 3 bases at V and 3 bases at J, with 21 bases in the middle. The CDR3, as DNA: TGTGCCAGCAGTTTCCCGTCAGGGGCTGGGAATAACAATCAGCCCCAGCATTTT. Its translation is CASSFPSGAGNNNQPQHF.

This clone was counted once. The chain recombines TRBV27 with TRBJ2-2; D might be TRBD2 (6 bases). CDR3 size: 14 residues. In germline, CDR1 is MNHEY, CDR2 SMNVEV (reference sequence). V lost 8 bases and J 0 bases, leaving 10 bases between the germline ends. The CDR3 here is CASAWGANTGELFF. The CDR3 DNA is TGTGCCAGCGCGTGGGGGGCGAACACCGGGGAGCTGTTTTTT.

CDR3 DNA: TGCGCCAGCAGCCCGTTCGGGGGACAAGAGACCCAGTACTTC. As protein: CASSPFGGQETQYF. V is TRBV4-1 and J is TRBJ2-5, with D perhaps TRBD2 (6 bases). This CDR3 region has 14 residues. The V end was cut by 4 bases, the J end by 2 bases, with 11 bases between. Germline V gene lookup returns CDR1 MGHRA and CDR2 YSYEKL.

The V and J genes are TRBV11-2 and TRBJ2-5; no clear D. The CDR3 is 15 residues long. Germline V lookup: CDR1 SGHAT, CDR2 FQNNGV. V was shortened by 2 bases and J by 4 bases, with 14 bases between the two germline ends. The CDR3 DNA reads TGTGCCAGCAGCTTAACCCCCGGGTTGACAGAGACCCAGTACTTC. This gives the protein CASSLTPGLTETQYF.

V gene TRBV12-5 combines with J gene TRBJ2-1; the match to TRBD2 covers 12 bases. The CDR3 sequence is 17 residues long. Germline CDR1 and CDR2: LGHNT and FRNRAP. Trimming removed 3 bases from V and 8 bases from J; junction bases left unmatched: 11. CDR3 DNA: TGTGCTAGTGGTTTTGCCCCGACTAGCGGGAGTAGGGATGAGCAGTTCTTC. Translation: CASGFAPTSGSRDEQFF.

The V call is TRBV27, the J call TRBJ2-7; 9 bases map to TRBD1. The CDR3 has 15 amino acids. V trimming: 0 bases; J trimming: 5 bases; junction bases outside the gene matches: 5. CDR1 is MNHEY and CDR2 is SMNVEV in the germline V gene (reference sequence). The CDR3 bases are TGTGCCAGCAGTTTATCCACAGGGGGCAATGACGAGCAGTACTTC. Its translation is CASSLSTGGNDEQYF.

V usage is TRBV7-2 and J usage is TRBJ2-7; TRBD2 matches 11 bases. J was trimmed by 3 bases and V by 4 bases; bases with no gene match: 5. The CDR3 runs to 15 residues. Germline CDR1 SGHTA, CDR2 FQGNSA. CDR3 residues: CASSWGTSGGYEQYF. CDR3 in DNA: TGTGCCAGCAGCTGGGGGACTAGCGGCGGCTACGAGCAGTACTTC.

The chain uses TRBV2 and TRBJ2-7, with D perhaps matching TRBD2 (6 bases). The CDR3 covers 14 residues. V gave up 0 bases and J gave up 5 bases, with 11 bases separating them. Germline-derived CDR1 and CDR2 are SNHLY and FYNNEI. CDR3 DNA: TGTGCCAGCAGTGAAGCAGCAGGGAGGAACGAGCAGTACTTC. Protein product: CASSEAAGRNEQYF.

The V gene is TRBV5-5, the J gene TRBJ2-1; 13 bases are shared with TRBD2. Germline assignment: CDR1 SGHKS and CDR2 YYEKEE (reference sequence). CDR3 length: 18 amino acids. V lost 6 bases, J lost 1 base, and 10 bases stayed unmatched. DNA for the CDR3: TGTGCCAGCACCTTCACTAGCGGGAGGGCCATTTCCTACAATGAGCAGTTCTTC. It translates to CASTFTSGRAISYNEQFF.

This clone was observed a single time. The chain employs TRBV3-1 (or the pseudogene TRBV3-2) and TRBJ2-3, with a weak D call TRBD1 (6 bases). V was cut by 4 bases and J by 0 bases, with 14 bases left in between. The CDR3 loop spans 16 amino acids. The V gene's germline CDR1 is LGHDT and CDR2 YNNKEL (reference sequence). CDR3 residues: CASSRNRDTSTDTQYF. The CDR3 nucleotides read TGTGCCAGCAGCCGTAACCGGGACACTAGCACAGATACGCAGTATTTT.

The gene calls are TRBV19 and TRBJ2-1; 10 bases map to TRBD2. With 1 base clipped from V and 7 bases from J, the junction kept 4 bases outside the gene matches. Looked up from germline, CDR1 is LNHDA and CDR2 is SQIVND (reference sequence). CDR3 length: 15 residues. CDR3: CASSIASGSGNEQFF. CDR3 sequence (DNA): TGTGCCAGTAGTATAGCTAGCGGGAGCGGGAATGAGCAGTTCTTC.

The rearrangement joins TRBV6-5 to TRBJ2-5; D not resolved. V dropped 0 bases and J dropped 5 bases, with 13 bases sitting between them. Germline values: CDR1 MNHEY, CDR2 SVGAGI. The CDR3 sequence is 15 residues long. The CDR3 coding sequence is TGTGCCAGCAGTTACTCCGCCCCCGCTACGGAGACCCAGTACTTC. Protein product: CASSYSAPATETQYF.

The V call is TRBV7-3, the J call TRBJ1-1; the match to TRBD1 covers 10 bases. Germline-derived CDR1 and CDR2 are SGHTA and FQGTGA. This CDR3 comprises 14 residues. J gave up 8 bases and V 6 bases, and 9 bases lay outside the gene matches. CDR3 nucleotide sequence: TGTGCCAGCAGACTCTACCGGGACAGGGGAGAAGCTTTCTTT. This encodes CASRLYRDRGEAFF.

The rearrangement joins TRBV18 to TRBJ2-5, with D perhaps matching TRBD1 (6 bases). Germline V gene lookup returns CDR1 KGHSH and CDR2 LQKENI. There are 15 residues in the CDR3. Trimming pared 4 bases from V and 1 base from J, leaving 13 bases between. Here the CDR3 reads CASSLRLQGQETQYF. CDR3 nucleotides: TGTGCCAGCTCACTAAGACTACAGGGCCAAGAGACCCAGTACTTC.

The rearrangement links TRBV29-1 to TRBJ2-1; possibly TRBD1 for D (6 bases). The CDR3 runs to 14 residues. V dropped 2 bases and J dropped 8 bases, with 16 bases sitting between them. In germline, CDR1 is SQVTM, CDR2 ANQGSEA. As DNA, the CDR3 is TGCAGCGTTGAATCAAGACAGGTGCTTGATGAGCAGTTCTTC. Protein: CSVESRQVLDEQFF.

J is TRBJ1-1 and V is TRBV7-9; D is ambiguous. Trimming shortened V by 1 base and J by 0 bases, and 6 bases separated the two germline ends. Germline CDR1 reads SEHNR; CDR2 reads FQNEAQ (reference sequence). CDR3 size: 14 residues. The CDR3 bases are TGTGCCAGCAGCTTAGTTCCAATGAACACTGAAGCTTTCTTT. Its protein is CASSLVPMNTEAFF.